Only a few counts were recorded for the clone carrying this TCR beta chain. The target antigen is unknown. The sample belongs to a study of T-cell memory formation after mild COVID-19. About the research overall: Largely donor-specific sequence clusters came from two donors. Broader study findings: Contracting CD4+ clones lay largely in CM and EM, with CD8+ ones residing in EMRA. A balance of CD4 and CD8 characterized clones contracting day 15 to 85, whereas later expanders leaned CD4+.

The CDR3 contains 17 residues. J gave up 9 bases and V 5 bases, and 12 bases lay outside the gene matches. Germline V gene lookup returns CDR1 SGHAT and CDR2 FQNNGV. TCRdb analysed the 5' RACE reads with MiXCR anew, one entry per CDR3 protein. The profile covers fewer than 150,000 distinct CDR3 sequences, with around 6.3% appearing a single time and 2% to 2.5% taken by the ten largest. This sequence joins TRBV11-2 and TRBJ2-1, with TRBD2 matching over 14 bases. This TCR derives from an adult woman who had mild COVID-19 (a few samples of this study predate the infection). Cell type and time point are not known. The sample taken for sequencing was PBMCs or a T cell subset sorted from them (not recorded which). The CDR3 DNA sequence: TGTGCCAGCAGCGGCTTTTCGACTAGCGGGAGGGCCATTGAGCAGTTCTTC. Translated: CASSGFSTSGRAIEQFF.